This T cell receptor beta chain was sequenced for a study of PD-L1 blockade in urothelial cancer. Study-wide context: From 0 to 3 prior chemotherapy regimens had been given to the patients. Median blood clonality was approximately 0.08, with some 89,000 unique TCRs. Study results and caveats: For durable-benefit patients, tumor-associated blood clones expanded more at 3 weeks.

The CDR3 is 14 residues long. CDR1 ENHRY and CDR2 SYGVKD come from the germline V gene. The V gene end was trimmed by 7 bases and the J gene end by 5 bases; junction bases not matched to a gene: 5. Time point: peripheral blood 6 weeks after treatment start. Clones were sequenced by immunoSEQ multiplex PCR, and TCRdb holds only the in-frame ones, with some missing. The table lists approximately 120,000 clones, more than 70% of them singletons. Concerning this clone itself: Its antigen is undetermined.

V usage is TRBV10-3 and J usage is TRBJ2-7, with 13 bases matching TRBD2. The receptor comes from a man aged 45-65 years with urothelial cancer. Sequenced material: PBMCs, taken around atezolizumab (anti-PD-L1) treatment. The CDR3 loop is CAITRTSGSDEQYF. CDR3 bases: TGTGCCATCACCCGGACTAGCGGGAGCGACGAGCAGTACTTC.